This T cell receptor beta chain was recovered during a study of shared T cell receptors in the human thymus. Points on this clone: At one of its ends the junction is not consistent with the germline gene, which may arise from a read error.

Sequencing used immunoSEQ multiplex PCR; TCRdb keeps in-frame clones, though not all of them. The table shows about 710,000 clones, with around 87% occurring only once. The germline V gene encodes CDR1 MNHEY and CDR2 SMNVEV (reference sequence). The CDR3 has 16 amino acids. The data were also submitted as part of a second study, on human thymus T cells. That work contributes: Obtained as resections during corrective heart surgery, the thymus tissue was then studied.

Sequencing was done on a sample of thymocytes. The rearrangement joins TRBV27 to TRBJ2-1, with a tentative D call TRBD2 (6 bases). This clonotype was obtained from a boy under two years old with a congenital heart defect. CDR3 residues: CASSISSVSSYNEQFF. For the CDR3, the DNA is TGTGCCAGCAGTATATCTAGCGTAAGCTCCTACAATGAGCAGTTCTTC.